Sequencing of this TCR beta chain was carried out in a study of tumor and adjacent non-tumor tissue in lung cancer (dated by TCRdb to the late 2010s). With respect to the entire study: By cancer type, the cohort comprised approximately twelve adenocarcinoma patients, a couple of squamous cell carcinoma patients and 1 small cell lung cancer patient. The roughly 15 patients were aged roughly 31 to 80 years, included 10 men and 5 women, and had TNM stage I to III disease. In total, sequencing yielded 95 million to 150 million productive TCRbeta reads, which works out to an average of about 4.2 million reads per sample. The study compared bulk TCRbeta repertoires from lung tumor tissue and matched distant non-tumor lung tissue of some 15 lung cancer patients. TCRbeta CDR3 sequencing was performed on roughly 27 paired specimens, with one tumor sample and one normal lung sample collected per patient. Beyond this particular receptor, the publication reports: Because peripheral blood was not sequenced, blood TCRbeta repertoires in the lung cancer patients of the study were not examined. Significantly higher TCR diversity (inverse Simpson) was observed in tumor tissue than in normal lung tissue (around 460 vs 160, P = 0.0075, Mann-Whitney U test). The top 100 clones accounted for a significantly larger cumulative portion of the repertoire in normal lung than in tumor tissue. The cohort had only around 14 patients, and the authors noted that larger samples and more detailed clinical data are needed. Significantly higher TCR diversity was found in younger patients, and higher tumor TCR diversity was associated with shorter overall and disease-free survival. The sequencing platform is not named in the methods, and unique molecular identifiers are not mentioned.

This clonotype was seen a single time. It lacks a known antigen. A much larger clone sits a single nucleotide away, making a read error possible. The library was produced with multiplex PCR. The sequencing machine was an Illumina HiSeq 2500. TCRbeta libraries were constructed through three rounds of nested PCR with primers (Table S4) according to protocols modified from ARM-PCR. Before sequencing, PCR products of 200-500 bp were cut from the gel and purified using the QIAquick gel extraction kit. As for the authors' bioinformatics: Reads were cleaned with Trimmomatic, merged with FLASH into complete CDR3 sequences, and assigned to V(D)J germline segments with MiTCR. Clonal diversity was calculated as the inverse Simpson's index using VDJtools. A read counted as productive if the sequence was in-frame and lacked a premature stop codon. TCRdb redid the processing of the public reads, applying fastp at Q25 and MiXCR, and retained in-frame beta chains. Here each entry gathers all rows of one CDR3 protein and keeps the most common genes and DNA. It is TCRdb's table, rather than the study itself, that gives the V and J calls and clone size. In all, the sample holds 65,000 to 75,000 distinct CDR3 sequences, and around three quarters of those were seen once. 45% of the sample rests with the top ten.

Bulk unsorted tissue served as the source for RNA extraction, and RNA quality was assessed using a NanoDrop ND-1000 and an Agilent 2100. The normal lung samples consisted of distant non-tumor tissue collected more than 3 cm from the tumor edge. The donors were newly diagnosed lung cancer patients admitted for thoracic surgery in China from August to November 2014 who had not received prior chemotherapy. The study excluded patients who had received radiotherapy or chemotherapy before or who had another cancer at the same time. Pieces of surgical tissue measuring 1-2 cm3 were kept in RNAlater solution and held at -80 degrees C until needed. The CDR3 has 12 amino acids, counting the end cysteine and phenylalanine. Of the read, only the CDR3 DNA is kept; its 36 bases are in frame from base 1. From a lookup of the germline V gene, CDR1 and CDR2 are SNHLY and FYNNEI.

This receptor was obtained from a man between 60 and 75 years old with non-small cell lung cancer. Sequenced sample: distant non-tumor lung tissue. The receptor chain draws on TRBV2 and TRBJ2-1; 6 matching bases give a weak D call of TRBD1. The CDR3 protein sequence reads: CTSRDHRDKQFF. The nucleotide sequence is TGTACCAGCAGAGATCACCGGGACAAACAGTTCTTC. Reference TRBV2 and TRBJ2-1 genes cover what lies past the CDR3, so the full variable domain is EPEVTQTPSHQVTQMGQEVILRCVPISNHLYFYWYRQILGQKVEFLVSFYNNEISEKSEIFDDQFSVERPDGSNFTLKIRSTKLEDSAMYFCTSRDHRDKQFFGPGTRLTVL.